This TCR beta chain was identified during a study of Tregs in tolerant kidney transplant recipients. General study findings and limits: Biological reproducibility was not directly addressed, but technical replication error appeared minimal.

Clones were read by immunoSEQ multiplex PCR, and TCRdb kept only the in-frame ones, dropping some. Here the sample spans approximately 260,000 clones, around 81% being singletons. Remarks on this clone: Its cognate antigen is unknown.

Sample: CD4+ T cells from blood. The receptor was isolated from a human donor in good health.

The CDR3 is CASSGLAGQQGEQYF. CDR3 DNA: TGTGCCAGCAGTGGGCTAGCGGGGCAGCAGGGAGAGCAGTACTTC. This chain links TRBV2 with TRBJ2-7, with TRBD2 matching over 9 bases. The CDR3 length is 15 residues. V gave up 4 bases and J gave up 7 bases; unmatched junction bases: 11. Per the germline V gene, CDR1 is SNHLY and CDR2 is FYNNEI.